The 23 T cell receptor beta chains reported below all come from one sample, sequenced in a study of cytotoxic CD8 clonotypes in ibrutinib-treated CLL. Sequencing used immunoSEQ multiplex PCR; TCRdb keeps in-frame clones, though not all of them. Of 270,000 or so clones in the sample, approximately 79% were seen once. The input for sequencing was PBMCs, taken at disease progression, from a patient treated with ibrutinib. These receptors came from a human donor with chronic lymphocytic leukemia.

The rearrangement links TRBV5-4 to TRBJ1-6, with D possibly matching TRBD1 (6 bases). The CDR3 has 15 amino acids. The germline CDR1 and CDR2 sequences are SGHNT and YYREEE (reference sequence). With 0 bases removed from V and 5 bases from J, the gap between germline ends came to 9 bases. The CDR3 sequence: CASSLDRANNSPLHF. Written as DNA, the CDR3 is TGTGCCAGCAGCTTGGACAGGGCTAATAATTCACCCCTCCACTTT.

The table lists this clone with a few counts. The DNA for the CDR3 is TGTGCCAGCAGCGTCCGGGACAGGGCTAATGAAAAACTGTTTTTT. Protein: CASSVRDRANEKLFF. The chain links TRBV7-9 to TRBJ1-4; TRBD1 agrees at 9 bases. CDR3 length equals 15 residues. With 5 bases clipped from V and 3 bases from J, the junction kept 4 bases outside the gene matches. Per germline, CDR1 SEHNR and CDR2 FQNEAQ (reference sequence). The variable domain in full, completed from reference TRBV7-9 and TRBJ1-4, reads DTGVSQNPRHKITKRGQNVTFRCDPISEHNRLYWYRQTLGQGPEFLTYFQNEAQLEKSRLLSDRFSAERPKGSFSTLEIQRTEQGDSAMYLCASSVRDRANEKLFFGSGTQLSVL.

The CDR3 loop reads CASSSRQGIQYF. CDR3 sequence (DNA): TGTGCCAGCAGCTCCCGACAGGGGATTCAGTACTTC. J is TRBJ2-7 and V is TRBV11-3; 8 bases are shared with TRBD1. Germline CDR1 reads SGHNT; CDR2 reads YENEEA. Trimming removed 4 bases from V and 10 bases from J; junction bases left unmatched: 6. This CDR3 has 12 residues.

This clone was counted once. The genes are TRBV7-6 and TRBJ2-5; the D is unclear. Trimming removed 0 bases from V and 1 base from J, with 12 bases in between. Germline CDR1 reads SGHVS; CDR2 reads FNYEAQ. CDR3 length: 16 residues. The DNA of the CDR3 is TGTGCCAGCAGCTTAGCTCGTCTCGTCGGCCAAGAGACCCAGTACTTC. It is translated as CASSLARLVGQETQYF.

V is TRBV9 and J is TRBJ1-2, with 12 positions matching TRBD1. Unmatched junction bases numbered 6, after V lost 3 bases and J lost 0 bases. The CDR3 runs to 17 residues. The germline V gene has CDR1 SGDLS and CDR2 YYNGEE. The CDR3 protein is CASSGKGQGATNYGYTF. In DNA form, the CDR3 reads TGTGCCAGCAGCGGAAAGGGACAGGGGGCAACTAACTATGGCTACACCTTC. The full variable domain, rest sourced from reference TRBV9 and TRBJ1-2, is DSGVTQTPKHLITATGQRVTLRCSPRSGDLSVYWYQQSLDQGLQFLIQYYNGEERAKGNILERFSAQQFPDLHSELNLSSLELGDSALYFCASSGKGQGATNYGYTFGSGTRLTVV.

This chain joins TRBV29-1 and TRBJ2-5, with D perhaps matching TRBD2 (6 bases). Germline V gene data show CDR1 as SQVTM and CDR2 as ANQGSEA. CDR3 length equals 14 residues. V was shortened by 2 bases and J by 7 bases, with 17 bases between the two germline ends. CDR3 nucleotide sequence: TGCAGCGTTGAAAAACAGACAGTGGGGGGGACCCAGTACTTC. It translates to CSVEKQTVGGTQYF.

The rearrangement uses TRBV10-1 and TRBJ2-1; no clear D. Germline CDR1 and CDR2: WNHNN and SYGVQD (reference sequence). The CDR3 contains 13 residues. V was trimmed by 5 bases and J by 4 bases, leaving 9 bases between them. CDR3 nucleotide sequence: TGCGCCAGCAGTAATTCCCTTTACAATGAGCAGTTCTTC. This codes for CASSNSLYNEQFF.

This clone was recorded only once. The chain couples TRBV5-6 to TRBJ2-7, with 7 positions matching TRBD1. The CDR3 totals 16 residues. J lost 0 bases, V lost 0 bases, and 6 bases had no gene match. Germline CDR1 is SGHDT and CDR2 is YYEEEE. The CDR3 DNA reads TGTGCCAGCAGCTTGGCCCACAGGGGAAGCTCCTACGAGCAGTACTTC. It specifies CASSLAHRGSSYEQYF. Looking up the rest from reference TRBV5-6 and TRBJ2-7 gives the full variable domain: DAGVTQSPTHLIKTRGQQVTLRCSPKSGHDTVSWYQQALGQGPQFIFQYYEEEERQRGNFPDRFSGHQFPNYSSELNVNALLLGDSALYLCASSLAHRGSSYEQYFGPGTRLTVT.

The V gene is TRBV10-2, the J gene TRBJ1-1; D remains ambiguous. Germline V gene data show CDR1 as WSHSY and CDR2 as SAAADI. Trimming stripped 10 bases from V and 0 bases from J, with 15 bases between. The CDR3 consists of 14 residues. CDR3 bases: TGCGCCACCAAAACAGTAGTATTGAACACTGAAGCTTTCTTT. Translating gives CATKTVVLNTEAFF.

This clone was counted once. V usage is TRBV28 and J usage is TRBJ1-1; no firm D call. V shed 4 bases and J shed 7 bases, with 13 bases lying between them. Germline assignment: CDR1 MDHEN and CDR2 SYDVKM. This CDR3 is built from 13 residues. CDR3 sequence (DNA): TGTGCCAGCAGTTCCCCCCCCACGAGTGAAGCTTTCTTT. Translating it yields CASSSPPTSEAFF.

The CDR3 sequence: CSVEAGPYEQYF. The CDR3 DNA reads TGCAGCGTTGAAGCAGGGCCCTACGAGCAGTACTTC. The gene calls are TRBV29-1 and TRBJ2-7; D might be TRBD1 (5 bases). This CDR3 has 12 residues. V gave up 1 base and J gave up 2 bases, with 6 bases separating them. CDR1 and CDR2 (germline): SQVTM, ANQGSEA.

V usage is TRBV11-2 and J usage is TRBJ2-3; D possibly corresponds to TRBD2 (7 bases). This CDR3 region has 15 residues. The V end lost 5 bases, the J end lost 7 bases, and 19 bases lay between the germline ends. CDR1 and CDR2 from the germline V gene are SGHAT and FQNNGV. The CDR3 region has the DNA TGTGCCAGCAGCCCGCTCCCGGGGGGCCTAAATACGCAGTATTTT. It yields the protein CASSPLPGGLNTQYF.

The J gene is TRBJ1-1, the V gene TRBV5-5, with a possible D match to TRBD1 (6 bases). Germline lookup yields CDR1 SGHKS and CDR2 YYEKEE (reference sequence). This CDR3 contains 13 residues. Trimming cost V 0 bases and J 8 bases, with 11 bases left between them. The CDR3 spells CASSLGPTGEAFF. CDR3 in DNA: TGTGCCAGCAGCTTGGGTCCCACAGGGGAAGCTTTCTTT.

The genes are TRBV6-5 and TRBJ2-6; D is possibly TRBD1 (6 bases). The CDR3 sequence is 16 residues long. Germline values: CDR1 MNHEY, CDR2 SVGAGI. V lost 0 bases, J lost 4 bases, and 10 bases lay in between. DNA for the CDR3: TGTGCCAGCAGTTACTCACTGGGGGCGGGGGCCAACGTCCTGACTTTC. Translated: CASSYSLGAGANVLTF.

The genes are TRBV6-5 and TRBJ1-6; 7 bases fit TRBD1. V lost 6 bases and J lost 6; bases outside the gene matches: 5. The CDR3 length is 14 residues. Germline CDR1 and CDR2: MNHEY and SVGAGI. The CDR3 DNA sequence: TGTGCCAGCAGACCCGACAGGGTTAATTCACCCCTCCACTTT. Protein product: CASRPDRVNSPLHF.

This chain uses TRBV18 with TRBJ1-2; 9 nucleotides match TRBD1. The V segment lost 4 bases and the J segment 4 bases; nucleotides outside the gene matches: 4. The germline CDR1 and CDR2 sequences are KGHSH and LQKENI. The CDR3 has 14 amino acids. Here the CDR3 DNA reads TGTGCCAGCTCACGGACAGGGGTAACCTATGGCTACACCTTC. Protein: CASSRTGVTYGYTF.

This chain links TRBV9 with TRBJ1-2; TRBD1 might be the D (5 bases). The CDR3 has 12 residues. CDR1 is SGDLS and CDR2 is YYNGEE in the germline V gene. V gave up 4 bases and J gave up 6 bases, with 10 bases separating them. Here the CDR3 reads CASSPGRDGYTF. The CDR3 DNA reads TGTGCCAGCAGCCCGGGACGCGATGGCTACACCTTC.

This chain connects TRBV18 to TRBJ1-2; 12 bases map to TRBD1. This CDR3 region has 16 residues. Germline-derived CDR1 and CDR2 are KGHSH and LQKENI. The junction had 3 bases not matched to a gene; V was cut back by 1 base and J by 3 bases. The CDR3: CASSPLGTGGDYGYTF. CDR3 coding DNA: TGTGCCAGCTCACCACTCGGGACAGGGGGCGACTATGGCTACACCTTC.

The rearrangement uses TRBV4-1 and TRBJ1-1; D gene ambiguous. Germline V CDR1 and CDR2: MGHRA, YSYEKL. The CDR3 sequence is 13 residues long. V lost 1 base and J lost 11, with 14 bases in between. The CDR3 region is CASSQVGPSRAFF. The CDR3 nucleotides read TGCGCCAGCAGCCAAGTCGGTCCCTCGCGGGCTTTCTTT.

The V gene is TRBV19, the J gene TRBJ2-6; possibly TRBD2 for D (5 bases). V dropped 10 bases and J dropped 0 bases, with 7 bases sitting between them. Germline loops: CDR1 LNHDA, CDR2 SQIVND (reference sequence). This CDR3 has 13 amino acids. CDR3 nucleotide sequence: TGTGCCACTCGGGACTCTGGGGCCAACGTCCTGACTTTC. It specifies CATRDSGANVLTF.

The rearrangement joins TRBV4-3 to TRBJ2-3; 7 nucleotides match TRBD1. Per the germline V gene, CDR1 is LGHNA and CDR2 is YSLEER. V was clipped by 2 bases and J by 0 bases; unmatched bases: 8. The CDR3 is 17 amino acids. The CDR3 is CASSQLTGSLSTDTQYF. In nucleotides, the CDR3 is TGCGCCAGCAGCCAATTGACAGGGTCCCTGAGCACAGATACGCAGTATTTT.

The genes are TRBV6-1 and TRBJ2-7; no reliable D call. Germline loops: CDR1 MNHNS, CDR2 SASEGT. The V end lost 3 bases, the J end lost 3 bases, and 6 bases lay between the germline ends. There are 12 residues in the CDR3. The CDR3 DNA reads TGTGCCAGCAGTGACCCCGACTACGAGCAGTACTTC. Its protein is CASSDPDYEQYF.

This chain uses TRBV4-1 with TRBJ1-4; D gene uncertain. The CDR3 sequence is 15 residues long. The germline V and J ends were trimmed by 1 base and 0 bases, with 6 bases remaining between them. The germline gives CDR1 MGHRA, CDR2 YSYEKL. CDR3 in amino acids: CASSQGRTTNEKLFF. The CDR3 region has the DNA TGCGCCAGCAGCCAAGGGAGGACAACTAATGAAAAACTGTTTTTT.